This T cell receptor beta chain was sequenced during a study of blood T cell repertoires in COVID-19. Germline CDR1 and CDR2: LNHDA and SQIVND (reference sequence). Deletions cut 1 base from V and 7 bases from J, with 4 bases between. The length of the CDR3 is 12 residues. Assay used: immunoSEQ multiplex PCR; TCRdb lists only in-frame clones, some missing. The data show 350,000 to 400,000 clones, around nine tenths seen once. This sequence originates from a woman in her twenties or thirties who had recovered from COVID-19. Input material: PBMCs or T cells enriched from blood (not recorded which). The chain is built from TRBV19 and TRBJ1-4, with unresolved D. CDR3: CASSIGGEKLFF. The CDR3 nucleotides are TGTGCCAGTAGTATAGGAGGTGAAAAACTGTTTTTT. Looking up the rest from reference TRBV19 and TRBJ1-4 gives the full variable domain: DGGITQSPKYLFRKEGQNVTLSCEQNLNHDAMYWYRQDPGQGLRLIYYSQIVNDFQKGDIAEGYSVSREKKESFPLTVTSAQKNPTAFYLCASSIGGEKLFFGSGTQLSVL.